This TCR beta chain was captured by sequencing in a study of T cell repertoires in cytomegalovirus infection. Study overall: Indications of both CMV infection and matching HLA type were provided by public TCR beta signatures.

On this clonotype: The target antigen is unknown.

Germline CDR1 and CDR2: KGHDR and SFDVKD. CDR3 length equals 15 residues. V lost 4 bases to trimming and J lost 1 base, with 12 bases between them. Whole-study findings and limits: Dominant in the ex vivo response were TCR beta clonotypes restricted by HLA-C and specific for CMV.

TCRdb reprocessed the reads via MiXCR and lists one record per CDR3 protein. The data contain 90,000 to 120,000 distinct CDR3 sequences, over 40% of them seen just once; the ten biggest clones take up approximately 69%. The TCR comes from a human donor in good health (CMV status not recorded). Some clones in this sample may be carry-over from other donors' samples. This rearrangement joins TRBV24-1 to TRBJ2-5; D may be TRBD2 (5 bases). Source: CD8+ T cells from cultured PBMCs, taken from culture after CMV antigen stimulation. The CDR3 DNA follows: TGTGCCACCAGTGACCCTGGACTTTCCCAAGAGACCCAGTACTTC. Protein product: CATSDPGLSQETQYF.